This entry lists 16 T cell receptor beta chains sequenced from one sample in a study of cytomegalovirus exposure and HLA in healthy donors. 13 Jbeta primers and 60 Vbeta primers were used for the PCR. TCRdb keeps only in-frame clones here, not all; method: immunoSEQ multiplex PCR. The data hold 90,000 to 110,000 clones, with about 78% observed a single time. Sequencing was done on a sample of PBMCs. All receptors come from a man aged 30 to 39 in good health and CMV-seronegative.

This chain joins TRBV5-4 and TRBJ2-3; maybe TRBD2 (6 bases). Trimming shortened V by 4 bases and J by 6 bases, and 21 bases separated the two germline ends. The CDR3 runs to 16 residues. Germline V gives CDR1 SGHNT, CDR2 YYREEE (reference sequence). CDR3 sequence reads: CASSRGLTQELDTQYF. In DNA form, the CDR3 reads TGTGCCAGCAGCCGCGGACTAACACAAGAATTGGATACGCAGTATTTT.

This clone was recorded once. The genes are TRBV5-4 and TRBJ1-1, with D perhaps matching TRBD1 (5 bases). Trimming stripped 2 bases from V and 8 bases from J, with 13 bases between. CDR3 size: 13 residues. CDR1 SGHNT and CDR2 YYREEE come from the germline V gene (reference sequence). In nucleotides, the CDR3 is TGTGCCAGCAGCTTCCAGGGTGGCCACGAAGCTTTCTTT. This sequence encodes CASSFQGGHEAFF.

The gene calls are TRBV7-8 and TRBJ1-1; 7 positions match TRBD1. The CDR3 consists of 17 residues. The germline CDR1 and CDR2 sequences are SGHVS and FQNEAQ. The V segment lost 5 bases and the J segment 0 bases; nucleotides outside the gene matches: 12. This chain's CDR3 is CASSPRRGAGLNTEAFF. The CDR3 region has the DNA TGTGCCAGCAGCCCGCGCAGGGGGGCGGGCCTGAACACTGAAGCTTTCTTT.

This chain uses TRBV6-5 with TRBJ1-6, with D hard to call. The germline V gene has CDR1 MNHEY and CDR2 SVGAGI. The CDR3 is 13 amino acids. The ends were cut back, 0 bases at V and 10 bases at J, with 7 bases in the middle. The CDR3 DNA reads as TGTGCCAGCAGTTACTCGGGAGAGTCACCCCTCCACTTT. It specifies CASSYSGESPLHF.

The DNA for the CDR3 is TGTGCCAGCAGCTTGGTGTTCGGGAGCTCCTACAATGAGCAGTTCTTC. Translated, it gives CASSLVFGSSYNEQFF. The V gene is TRBV5-6, the J gene TRBJ2-1; D possibly corresponds to TRBD2 (6 bases). This CDR3 region has 16 residues. V lost 0 bases and J 0 bases, leaving 10 bases between the germline ends. The V gene's germline CDR1 is SGHDT and CDR2 YYEEEE.

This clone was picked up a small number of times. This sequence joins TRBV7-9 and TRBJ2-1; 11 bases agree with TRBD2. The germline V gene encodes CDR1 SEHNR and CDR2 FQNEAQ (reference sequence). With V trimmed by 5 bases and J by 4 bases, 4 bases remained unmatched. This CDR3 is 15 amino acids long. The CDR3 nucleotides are TGTGCCAGCAGCCAGGGACTAGCGGTTTACAATGAGCAGTTCTTC. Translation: CASSQGLAVYNEQFF.

DNA of the CDR3: TGCAGCGTACGTGACAGGGATCAGCCCCAGCATTTT. This gives the protein CSVRDRDQPQHF. The chain carries TRBV29-1 and TRBJ1-5; 7 bases map to TRBD1. V lost 6 bases to trimming and J lost 5 bases; unmatched junction nucleotides: 4. The CDR3 totals 12 residues. The V gene's germline CDR1 is SQVTM and CDR2 ANQGSEA.

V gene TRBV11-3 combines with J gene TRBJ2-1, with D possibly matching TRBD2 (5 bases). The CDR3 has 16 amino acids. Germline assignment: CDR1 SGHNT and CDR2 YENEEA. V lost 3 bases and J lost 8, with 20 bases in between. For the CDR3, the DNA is TGTGCCAGCAGCTTGATAGCCGGGGATCCCCAGCATGAGCAGTTCTTC. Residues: CASSLIAGDPQHEQFF. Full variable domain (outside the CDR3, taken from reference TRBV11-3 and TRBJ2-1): EAGVVQSPRYKIIEKKQPVAFWCNPISGHNTLYWYLQNLGQGPELLIRYENEEAVDDSQLPKDRFSAERLKGVDSTLKIQPAELGDSAVYLCASSLIAGDPQHEQFFGPGTRLTVL.

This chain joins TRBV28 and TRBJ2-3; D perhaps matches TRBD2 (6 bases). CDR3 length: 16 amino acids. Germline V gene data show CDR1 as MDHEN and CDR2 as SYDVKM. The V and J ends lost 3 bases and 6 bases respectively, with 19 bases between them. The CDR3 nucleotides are TGTGCCAGCAGTTTTTTCTCCGGCGGGGCGGCTGATACGCAGTATTTT. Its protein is CASSFFSGGAADTQYF.

CDR3 sequence (DNA): TGTGCCACCCTAGGACAGGGATACTATGGCTACACCTTC. Protein sequence: CATLGQGYYGYTF. The rearrangement joins TRBV19 to TRBJ1-2, with 8 bases that match TRBD1. The CDR3 is 13 amino acids. CDR1 and CDR2 from the germline V gene are LNHDA and SQIVND (reference sequence). The trim removed 10 bases at V and 3 bases at J, leaving 7 bases unmatched.

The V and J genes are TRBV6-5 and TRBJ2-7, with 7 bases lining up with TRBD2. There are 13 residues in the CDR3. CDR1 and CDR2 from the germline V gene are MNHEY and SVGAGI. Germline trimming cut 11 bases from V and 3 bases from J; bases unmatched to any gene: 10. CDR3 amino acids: CACRGVANYEQYF. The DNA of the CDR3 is TGTGCCTGCCGGGGGGTGGCAAACTACGAGCAGTACTTC.

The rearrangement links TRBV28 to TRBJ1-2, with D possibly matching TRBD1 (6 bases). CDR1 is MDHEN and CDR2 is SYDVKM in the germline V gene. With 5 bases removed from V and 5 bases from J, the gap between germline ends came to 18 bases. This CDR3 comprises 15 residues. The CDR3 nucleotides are TGTGCCAGCAGTCTAACTCTGGGGGCCGGGTATGGCTACACCTTC. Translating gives CASSLTLGAGYGYTF.

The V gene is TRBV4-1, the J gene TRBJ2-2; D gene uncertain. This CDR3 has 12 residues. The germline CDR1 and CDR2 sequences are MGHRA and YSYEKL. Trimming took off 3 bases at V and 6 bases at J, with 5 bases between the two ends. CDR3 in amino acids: CASSQAAGELFF. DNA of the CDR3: TGCGCCAGCAGCCAGGCCGCCGGGGAGCTGTTTTTT.

CDR3 DNA sequence: TGCGCCAGCAGCTTTACAGGGAACTATGGCTACACCTTC. Amino acids: CASSFTGNYGYTF. The chain links TRBV5-1 to TRBJ1-2, with D maybe TRBD1 (6 bases). The CDR3 runs to 13 residues. CDR1 is SGHRS, CDR2 YFSETQ, per germline. V lost 2 bases to trimming and J lost 2 bases, with 7 bases between them.

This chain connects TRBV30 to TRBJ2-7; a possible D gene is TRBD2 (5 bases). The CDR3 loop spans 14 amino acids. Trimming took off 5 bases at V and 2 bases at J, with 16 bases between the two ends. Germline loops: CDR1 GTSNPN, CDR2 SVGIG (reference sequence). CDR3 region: CAWASGGPPYEQYF. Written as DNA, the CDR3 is TGTGCCTGGGCTTCAGGCGGGCCTCCCTACGAGCAGTACTTC.

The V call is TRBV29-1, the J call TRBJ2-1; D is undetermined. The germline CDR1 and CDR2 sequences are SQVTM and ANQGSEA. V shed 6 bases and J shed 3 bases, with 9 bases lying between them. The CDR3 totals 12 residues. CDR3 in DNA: TGCAGCGTAGCGAGAGGCTACAATGAGCAGTTCTTC. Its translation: CSVARGYNEQFF.